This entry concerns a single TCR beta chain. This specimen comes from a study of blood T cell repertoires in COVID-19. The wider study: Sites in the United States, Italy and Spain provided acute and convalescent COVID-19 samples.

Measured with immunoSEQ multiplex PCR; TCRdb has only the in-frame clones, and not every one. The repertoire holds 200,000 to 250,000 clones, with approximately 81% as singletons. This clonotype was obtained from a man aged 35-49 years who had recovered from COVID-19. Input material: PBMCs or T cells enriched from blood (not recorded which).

The chain's CDR3 is CASSQSNGYEQYF. CDR3 DNA sequence: TGCGCCAGCAGTCAATCGAACGGGTACGAGCAGTACTTC. V and J are TRBV23-1 and TRBJ2-7; D remains unclear. TRBV23-1 is assigned to the ORF class and has an uncertain function. The CDR3 consists of 13 residues. Trimming removed 0 bases at V and 4 bases at J, with 7 bases between.